This is a list of T cell receptor beta chains from one sample in a study of identical twins. Each CDR3 protein is one row after TCRdb ran MiXCR on the 5' RACE reads. The data contain about 1.7 million distinct CDR3 sequences, less than 35% of them seen just once; the ten biggest clones take up about 0.27%. Material: cord blood. Every receptor here comes from a newborn girl in good health. Each CDR3 is given with its conserved first and last residue. The D gene is left open where the match is weak. A row's size may be missing; if present it is once, few, many or a size class.

j_call: TRBJ2-4; clone_size: many; v_call: TRBV5-1; d_call: .; cdr3_nt: TGCGCCACGGATAACACCAAAAACATTCAGTACTTC; cdr3_aa: CATDNTKNIQYF
j_call: TRBJ2-7; clone_size: many; v_call: TRBV6-5; d_call: TRBD1; cdr3_nt: TGTGCCAGCAGTTGGACAGGAGCCTACGAGCAGTACTTC; cdr3_aa: CASSWTGAYEQYF
j_call: TRBJ2-5; clone_size: few; v_call: TRBV29-1; d_call: TRBD1; cdr3_nt: TGCAGCGTTGTCCCCCGACAGGGGGCCTCTCAAGAGACCCAGTACTTC; cdr3_aa: CSVVPRQGASQETQYF
j_call: TRBJ2-1; clone_size: .; v_call: TRBV6-1; d_call: .; cdr3_nt: TGTGCCAGCAGTGAACGGCGGGACTTCTGCAATGAGCAGTTCTTC; cdr3_aa: CASSERRDFCNEQFF
j_call: TRBJ2-1; clone_size: many; v_call: TRBV20-1; d_call: TRBD1; cdr3_nt: TGCAGCGGGGACAGCTCCTACAATGAGCAGTTCTTC; cdr3_aa: CSGDSSYNEQFF
j_call: TRBJ2-1; clone_size: .; v_call: TRBV4-1; d_call: .; cdr3_nt: TGCGCCAGCAGCCGCTTCGACGGGACTGGGACCTCCAATGAGCAGTTCTTC; cdr3_aa: CASSRFDGTGTSNEQFF
j_call: TRBJ2-1; clone_size: few; v_call: TRBV5-1; d_call: .; cdr3_nt: TGCGCCAGCAGCTTGTACACCCCTGGGGACAATGAGCAGTTCTTC; cdr3_aa: CASSLYTPGDNEQFF
j_call: TRBJ2-7; clone_size: .; v_call: TRBV11-2; d_call: .; cdr3_nt: TGTGCCAGCAGCCGATGGCACAGCTACGAGCAGTACTTC; cdr3_aa: CASSRWHSYEQYF
j_call: TRBJ2-5; clone_size: .; v_call: TRBV16; d_call: TRBD1; cdr3_nt: TGTGCCAGCAGCCAATCGGGACAGGGCTACAATGAGCAGTACTTC; cdr3_aa: CASSQSGQGYNEQYF
j_call: TRBJ2-7; clone_size: .; v_call: TRBV7-8; d_call: TRBD1; cdr3_nt: TGTGCCAGCGGCTTAGGGACAGAACGCTACGAGCAGTACTTC; cdr3_aa: CASGLGTERYEQYF
j_call: TRBJ2-3; clone_size: few; v_call: TRBV5-4; d_call: TRBD2; cdr3_nt: TGTGCCAGCAGCTTGACTAGCGGGGGTACGCAGTATTTT; cdr3_aa: CASSLTSGGTQYF
j_call: TRBJ2-7; clone_size: .; v_call: TRBV6-6; d_call: TRBD2; cdr3_nt: TGTGCCAGCACCATAGCGGGAGCCTTCTCCTACGAGCAGTACTTC; cdr3_aa: CASTIAGAFSYEQYF
j_call: TRBJ2-4; clone_size: .; v_call: TRBV4-2; d_call: .; cdr3_nt: TGTGCCAGCAGCCAAGATGGCGCACTAGTTGTCAATGAGCAGTACTTC; cdr3_aa: CASSQDGALVVNEQYF
j_call: TRBJ2-1; clone_size: .; v_call: TRBV4-2; d_call: TRBD2; cdr3_nt: TGTGCCAGCAGCCAAGATGGCGGGAGAGGAAATGAGCAGTTCTTC; cdr3_aa: CASSQDGGRGNEQFF
j_call: TRBJ2-1; clone_size: few; v_call: TRBV5-1; d_call: TRBD1; cdr3_nt: TGCGCCAGCAGCTTGGACTGGTCGGGACAGGGATACAATGAGCAGTTCTTC; cdr3_aa: CASSLDWSGQGYNEQFF
j_call: TRBJ1-1; clone_size: .; v_call: TRBV29-1; d_call: .; cdr3_nt: TGCAGCGTTGGCCCCGGGACAGAAGCTTTCTTT; cdr3_aa: CSVGPGTEAFF
j_call: TRBJ1-5; clone_size: .; v_call: TRBV6-6; d_call: TRBD1; cdr3_nt: TGTGCCAGCAGTTATGATTTTGTCAGGGGGCAGCCCCAGCATTTT; cdr3_aa: CASSYDFVRGQPQHF
j_call: TRBJ2-1; clone_size: .; v_call: TRBV20-1; d_call: .; cdr3_nt: TGCAGTGCTAGAGTGGACTCCAATGAGCAGTTCTTC; cdr3_aa: CSARVDSNEQFF
j_call: TRBJ2-3; clone_size: .; v_call: TRBV15; d_call: TRBD1; cdr3_nt: TGTGCCACCAGCAGGGATGCCGGGACAGGGTTCACAGATACGCAGTATTTT; cdr3_aa: CATSRDAGTGFTDTQYF
j_call: TRBJ2-5; clone_size: .; v_call: TRBV5-1; d_call: .; cdr3_nt: TGCGCCAGCAGCTTGGGTTTCTTGGGGGCTGCCCAAGAGACCCAGTACTTC; cdr3_aa: CASSLGFLGAAQETQYF
j_call: TRBJ2-1; clone_size: .; v_call: TRBV20-1; d_call: TRBD2; cdr3_nt: TGCAGTGCTAGAGGGCCTAGCGGGGAATACAATGAGCAGTTCTTC; cdr3_aa: CSARGPSGEYNEQFF
j_call: TRBJ1-1; clone_size: .; v_call: TRBV29-1; d_call: .; cdr3_nt: TGCAGCGTGAAACTAGGGGTGAACACTGAAGCTTTCTTT; cdr3_aa: CSVKLGVNTEAFF
j_call: TRBJ2-5; clone_size: .; v_call: TRBV9; d_call: TRBD2; cdr3_nt: TGTGCCAGCAGCCCTAGCGGGGTCCCCTACAATGAGCAGTACTTC; cdr3_aa: CASSPSGVPYNEQYF
j_call: TRBJ2-4; clone_size: .; v_call: TRBV12-3/TRBV12-4; d_call: .; cdr3_nt: TGTGCCAGCAGTCGGACTAGAGGGGGAGGGAACATTCAGTACTTC; cdr3_aa: CASSRTRGGGNIQYF
j_call: TRBJ2-5; clone_size: .; v_call: TRBV12-3/TRBV12-4; d_call: TRBD1; cdr3_nt: TGTGCCAGCAGCACAACAGGGGCCCTTCAGTACTTC; cdr3_aa: CASSTTGALQYF
j_call: TRBJ2-1; clone_size: .; v_call: TRBV12-3/TRBV12-4; d_call: .; cdr3_nt: TGTGCCAGCAGCCCGAGCGGACTCTTAGGATACGAGCAGTTCTTC; cdr3_aa: CASSPSGLLGYEQFF
j_call: TRBJ2-4; clone_size: few; v_call: TRBV4-1; d_call: .; cdr3_nt: TGCGCCAGCAGCCAAGAGCCCCACCCCAGCGGCAAAAACATTCAGTACTTC; cdr3_aa: CASSQEPHPSGKNIQYF
j_call: TRBJ2-7; clone_size: few; v_call: TRBV28; d_call: .; cdr3_nt: TGTGCCAGCAGGTTAGACGGGTACGAGCAGTACTTC; cdr3_aa: CASRLDGYEQYF